Sequencing of this T cell receptor (beta chain) was carried out in a study of T cell repertoires in cytomegalovirus infection. For the study at large: Use of recently identified HLA-C-restricted and well-studied HLA-B-restricted CMV epitopes was part of the study. A matching HLA type, together with CMV infection, was signaled by public TCR beta signatures. Study observations and caveats: Dominating the ex vivo response were HLA-C-restricted CMV-specific TCR beta clonotypes. Adding up the frequency of public TCR beta families identified people who carried CMV plus the relevant HLA.

This CDR3 is 14 amino acids long. Unmatched junction bases numbered 3, after V lost 1 base and J lost 7 bases. In germline, CDR1 is SEHNR, CDR2 FQNEAQ (reference sequence). Each CDR3 protein is one row after TCRdb ran MiXCR on the reads. Of approximately 310,000 distinct CDR3 sequences listed, 20% to 25% are singletons. This clonotype showed up just a few times. Its antigen is not identified. The chain combines TRBV7-9 with TRBJ1-2; TRBD1 agrees at 10 bases. The material was cultured PBMCs, obtained from culture after CMV antigen stimulation. This TCR derives from a human donor in good health (CMV status not recorded). Some clones in this sample may be carry-over from other donors' samples. CDR3 sequence (DNA): TGTGCCAGCAGCTTAGAGACAGGGGGCCGTGGCTACACCTTC. It yields the protein CASSLETGGRGYTF.